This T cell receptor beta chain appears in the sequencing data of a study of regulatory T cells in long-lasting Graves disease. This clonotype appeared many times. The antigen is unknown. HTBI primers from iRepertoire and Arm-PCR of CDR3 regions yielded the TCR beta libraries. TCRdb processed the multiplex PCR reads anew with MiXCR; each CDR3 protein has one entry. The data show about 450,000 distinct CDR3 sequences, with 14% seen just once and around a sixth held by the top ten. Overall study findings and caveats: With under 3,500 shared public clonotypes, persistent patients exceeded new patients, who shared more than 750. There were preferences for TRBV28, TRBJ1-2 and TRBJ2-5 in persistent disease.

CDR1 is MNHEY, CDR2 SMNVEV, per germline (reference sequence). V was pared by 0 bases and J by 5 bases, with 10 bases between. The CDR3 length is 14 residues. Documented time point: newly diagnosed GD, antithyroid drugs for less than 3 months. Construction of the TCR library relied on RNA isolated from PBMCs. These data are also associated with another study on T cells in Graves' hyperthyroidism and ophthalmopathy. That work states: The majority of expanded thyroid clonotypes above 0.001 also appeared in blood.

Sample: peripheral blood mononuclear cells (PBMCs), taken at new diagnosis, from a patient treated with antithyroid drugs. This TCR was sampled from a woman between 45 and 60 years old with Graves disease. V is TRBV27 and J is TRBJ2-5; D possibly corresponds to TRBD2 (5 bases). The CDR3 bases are TGTGCCAGCAGTTTATCCGAGGGCGGGGAGACCCAGTACTTC. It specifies CASSLSEGGETQYF.